These T cell receptor beta chains were read from a single sample in a study of intratumoral heterogeneity in liver cancer. TCRdb's copy holds only in-frame clones and misses some; the assay was immunoSEQ multiplex PCR. The sample yields 20,000 to 25,000 clones, 73% seen once. Sequenced here: tumor-adjacent normal tissue, sampled before any cancer treatment. The receptors were sampled from a woman aged 70-85 years with hepatocellular carcinoma. Each CDR3 is given with its conserved first and last residue. The D gene is left open where the match is weak. Clone sizes are given selectively: once, few, many, or a class where the clone is expanded.

d_gene: -
v_gene: TRBV21-1
abundance: -
j_gene: TRBJ1-5
CDR3nt: TGTGCCAGCTCCCAAGGGCCCCAGCATTTT
CDR3aa: CASSQGPQHF

d_gene: TRBD1
v_gene: TRBV9
abundance: few
j_gene: TRBJ2-7
CDR3nt: TGTGCCAGCAGCCCACGGGACAGGGGGAACTACGAGCAGTACTTC
CDR3aa: CASSPRDRGNYEQYF

d_gene: -
v_gene: TRBV2
abundance: once
j_gene: TRBJ2-7
CDR3nt: TGTGCCAGCAGTGACATGATTCCCGAGCAGTACTTC
CDR3aa: CASSDMIPEQYF

d_gene: -
v_gene: TRBV6-1
abundance: few
j_gene: TRBJ1-3
CDR3nt: TGTGCCAGCAGTGAAATCCCCACAGGGAGCTCTGGAAACACCATATATTTT
CDR3aa: CASSEIPTGSSGNTIYF

d_gene: -
v_gene: TRBV30
abundance: -
j_gene: TRBJ1-4
CDR3nt: TGTGCCTGGAGTCGGTCAGACTCAACTAATGAAAAACTGTTTTTT
CDR3aa: CAWSRSDSTNEKLFF

d_gene: -
v_gene: TRBV28
abundance: -
j_gene: TRBJ2-4
CDR3nt: TGTGCCAGCAGTTTGACAATTAAAAACATTCAGTACTTC
CDR3aa: CASSLTIKNIQYF

d_gene: -
v_gene: TRBV5-1
abundance: once
j_gene: TRBJ1-6
CDR3nt: TGCGCCAGCGCGCCCACCACTGGTAATTCACCCCTCCACTTT
CDR3aa: CASAPTTGNSPLHF

d_gene: -
v_gene: TRBV7-2
abundance: -
j_gene: TRBJ2-7
CDR3nt: TGTGCCAGCAGTATAGATCCAGGGCGCTACGAGCAGTACTTC
CDR3aa: CASSIDPGRYEQYF

d_gene: TRBD2
v_gene: TRBV6-5
abundance: -
j_gene: TRBJ2-1
CDR3nt: TGTGCCAGCAATCTAGCGGGAGGGCAAGGGAATGAGCAGTTCTTC
CDR3aa: CASNLAGGQGNEQFF

d_gene: TRBD2
v_gene: TRBV2
abundance: -
j_gene: TRBJ2-2
CDR3nt: TGTGCCAGCAGTCAGGCTAGCGGCAACACCGGGGAGCTGTTTTTT
CDR3aa: CASSQASGNTGELFF

d_gene: TRBD2
v_gene: TRBV5-1
abundance: -
j_gene: TRBJ2-1
CDR3nt: TGCGCCAGCAGCCTAGCGGGAGTTAATGAGCAGTTCTTC
CDR3aa: CASSLAGVNEQFF

d_gene: -
v_gene: TRBV30
abundance: -
j_gene: TRBJ1-2
CDR3nt: TGTGCCATTCCGTCCGCTAACTATGGCTACACCTTC
CDR3aa: CAIPSANYGYTF

d_gene: -
v_gene: TRBV9
abundance: few
j_gene: TRBJ2-7
CDR3nt: TGTGCCAGCAGCGTAGCTGTGGGGTACGAGCAGTACTTC
CDR3aa: CASSVAVGYEQYF

d_gene: -
v_gene: TRBV4-1
abundance: -
j_gene: TRBJ2-3
CDR3nt: TGCGCCAGCAGCCACGACCCGGGGAGAGCAAGTTACACAGATACGCAGTATTTT
CDR3aa: CASSHDPGRASYTDTQYF

d_gene: TRBD1
v_gene: TRBV7-3
abundance: -
j_gene: TRBJ2-1
CDR3nt: TGTGCCAGCAGCCTCGGACAGGTAAATGAGCAGTTCTTC
CDR3aa: CASSLGQVNEQFF

d_gene: -
v_gene: TRBV9
abundance: -
j_gene: TRBJ2-7
CDR3nt: TGTGCCAGCAGCGTAGGGGGGCAGTACTTC
CDR3aa: CASSVGGQYF

d_gene: -
v_gene: TRBV27
abundance: medium-sized
j_gene: TRBJ2-7
CDR3nt: TGTGCCAGCAGTTTATCTGGGGGCTCAGGCGGGGAGCAGTACTTC
CDR3aa: CASSLSGGSGGEQYF

d_gene: -
v_gene: TRBV11-1
abundance: medium-sized
j_gene: TRBJ2-5
CDR3nt: TGTGCCAGCAGCGCCGACATGTACCAAGAGACCCAGTACTTC
CDR3aa: CASSADMYQETQYF

d_gene: -
v_gene: TRBV10-3
abundance: medium-sized
j_gene: TRBJ2-5
CDR3nt: TGTGCCATCAGTGAATGGCAGAACCAAGAGACCCAGTACTTC
CDR3aa: CAISEWQNQETQYF

d_gene: TRBD1
v_gene: TRBV6-5
abundance: -
j_gene: TRBJ1-5
CDR3nt: TGTGCCAGCAGTCAAACAGGGGGCAATCAGCCCCAGCATTTT
CDR3aa: CASSQTGGNQPQHF

d_gene: -
v_gene: TRBV4-2
abundance: -
j_gene: TRBJ2-7
CDR3nt: TGTGCCAGCAGCCAAGACTGGAGGGGAGGCGAGCAGTACTTC
CDR3aa: CASSQDWRGGEQYF

d_gene: -
v_gene: TRBV12-5
abundance: -
j_gene: TRBJ1-5
CDR3nt: TGTGCTAGTGGTAAACAGGGAGATCAGCCCCAGCATTTT
CDR3aa: CASGKQGDQPQHF

d_gene: TRBD2
v_gene: TRBV9
abundance: few
j_gene: TRBJ2-2
CDR3nt: TGTGCCAGCAGCGTTGATCTAGCGGGAGAACTCGGGGAGCTGTTTTTT
CDR3aa: CASSVDLAGELGELFF